The sequence of this T cell receptor (beta chain) was determined in a study of blood T cell repertoires in COVID-19. Overall study context: T cells, B-cell-depleted T cells, or PBMCs provided the cDNA or gDNA that served as material.

This CDR3 region has 15 residues. The germline V gene encodes CDR1 SGHTA and CDR2 FQGNSA. J gave up 3 bases and V 5 bases, and 6 bases lay outside the gene matches. The repertoire was sequenced with immunoSEQ multiplex PCR; TCRdb's copy has only in-frame clones and lacks some. The sample lists around 300,000 clones, roughly 87% occurring once. The clonotype was recovered from a woman aged 25-40 years who had recovered from COVID-19. This chain links TRBV7-2 with TRBJ2-1; 8 nucleotides line up with TRBD1. The sequencing input was PBMCs or T cells enriched from blood (not recorded which). As DNA, the CDR3 is TGTGCCAGCAGCCGGGACAGGCCTAACTACAATGAGCAGTTCTTC. It translates to CASSRDRPNYNEQFF. The complete variable domain, with remaining parts taken from reference TRBV7-2 and TRBJ2-1, reads GAGVSQSPSNKVTEKGKDVELRCDPISGHTALYWYRQSLGQGLEFLIYFQGNSAPDKSGLPSDRFSAERTGGSVSTLTIQRTQQEDSAVYLCASSRDRPNYNEQFFGPGTRLTVL.